The sequence of this TCR beta chain was determined in a study of blood T cells in healthy people across ages. Then a second PCR, running roughly 7 to 11 cycles, was carried out with a sample-barcoded 5' primer and a J-beta primer mix. TCRdb reprocessed the 5' RACE reads with MiXCR, giving one entry per CDR3 protein. This table holds some 940,000 distinct CDR3 sequences, just under 30% found once. This clonotype was seen a handful of times. Trimming removed 1 base from V and 7 bases from J, with 11 bases in between. Per the germline V gene, CDR1 is SGHTA and CDR2 is FQGNSA. The CDR3 is made up of 14 amino acids. The same sample was also used in a study of T cells of mothers and their children.

The V gene is TRBV7-2, the J gene TRBJ2-1, with a tentative D call TRBD1 (5 bases). The sequence came from a woman in her thirties or forties in good health. Sequenced sample: blood. The CDR3 here is CASSLGVGRNEQFF. Here the CDR3 DNA reads TGTGCCAGCAGCTTAGGGGTGGGGCGAAATGAGCAGTTCTTC.